This TCR beta chain is drawn from a study of control samples from healthy donors and cancer patients. The CDR3 has 17 amino acids. Trimming took 3 bases from V and 2 from J, leaving 18 bases between them. Germline values: CDR1 LNHDA, CDR2 SQIVND (reference sequence). The data were produced by immunoSEQ multiplex PCR, yet TCRdb's version contains in-frame clones alone and is incomplete. The table lists over 45,000 clones, roughly nine tenths of them singletons. The sequencing sample was made of PBMCs. The TCR sequence derives from a man between 25 and 39 years old with colorectal cancer. This chain connects TRBV19 to TRBJ2-3, with D perhaps matching TRBD1 (6 bases). The DNA for the CDR3 is TGTGCCAGTAGTATGGGGAATCCAGGGGTACACACAGATACGCAGTATTTT. This translates into CASSMGNPGVHTDTQYF. The full variable domain, rest sourced from reference TRBV19 and TRBJ2-3, is DGGITQSPKYLFRKEGQNVTLSCEQNLNHDAMYWYRQDPGQGLRLIYYSQIVNDFQKGDIAEGYSVSREKKESFPLTVTSAQKNPTAFYLCASSMGNPGVHTDTQYFGPGTRLTVL.